The clone carrying this T cell receptor (beta chain) came up a few times. The antigen is undetermined. V was pared by 0 bases and J by 5 bases, with 7 bases of the junction left unmatched. The CDR3 length is 16 residues. The germline V gene has CDR1 SGHRS and CDR2 YFSETQ. Treg sorting used a CD4+CD25+CD127-/low gate. The study, taken as a whole, reports: Greatest tumor Treg TCR overlap was with tumor naive CD4+ cells.

After constant-region reverse-primer amplification, full-length variable regions underwent semi-nested PCR with Nested Universal Primer A. TCRdb used MiXCR to reprocess the 5' RACE reads, holding one entry per CDR3 protein. The sample contains around 55,000 distinct CDR3 sequences, about 20% of which appear only once. This rearrangement joins TRBV5-1 to TRBJ1-4; 7 bases match TRBD1. This TCR was sampled from a female donor with breast cancer. Material for sequencing was tumor-infiltrating Tregs sorted from the breast tumor. CDR3 DNA: TGCGCCAGCAGCTTGGCCGGAGGACAGGTGAATGAAAAACTGTTTTTT. Residues: CASSLAGGQVNEKLFF.